The 3 T cell receptor beta chains below were found in one sample sequenced in a study of OX40 agonist ivuxolimab in advanced cancers. Sequenced by immunoSEQ multiplex PCR; TCRdb stores in-frame clones only, minus some. Of about 63,000 clones listed, around 87% were seen once; the top ten hold approximately 10%. The sample in question was CD4+ or CD8+ T cells sorted from blood, obtained in a trial of the OX40 agonist ivuxolimab. The receptors originated from an adult with an advanced solid tumor such as melanoma, head and neck, liver or kidney cancer.

The V and J genes are TRBV5-4 and TRBJ1-6, with D perhaps TRBD1 (5 bases). The V gene's germline CDR1 is SGHNT and CDR2 YYREEE (reference sequence). The V end lost 5 bases, the J end lost 7 bases, and 13 bases lay between the germline ends. The CDR3 consists of 14 residues. CDR3 sequence: CASRAGQGNSPLHF. CDR3 sequence (DNA): TGTGCCAGCAGGGCGGGGCAGGGAAATTCACCCCTCCACTTT.

The chain carries TRBV2 and TRBJ2-2; D is unresolved. V dropped 9 bases and J dropped 7 bases, with 12 bases sitting between them. The CDR3 has 12 amino acids. Germline V gene lookup returns CDR1 SNHLY and CDR2 FYNNEI. The CDR3 DNA reads TGTGCCAGTAAAATGGTCGGCGGGGAGCTGTTTTTT. It specifies CASKMVGGELFF.

The chain couples TRBV7-8 to TRBJ2-7, with TRBD2 matching over 14 bases. V dropped 5 bases and J dropped 2; count of bases not matched to a gene: 5. The CDR3 length is 16 residues. CDR1 SGHVS and CDR2 FQNEAQ come from the germline V gene. The CDR3 spells CASSTGLAGGPYEQYF. The CDR3 DNA follows: TGTGCCAGCAGCACCGGACTAGCGGGGGGCCCCTACGAGCAGTACTTC.